These 28 T cell receptor beta chains originate from one sample sequenced in a study of blood T cell repertoires in COVID-19. Data came from immunoSEQ multiplex PCR; TCRdb stores just in-frame clones and leaves some out. The sample holds under 350,000 clones, around nine tenths seen once. The sample taken for sequencing was peripheral blood. The receptors come from a man aged 45 to 65 with acute or convalescent COVID-19.

In this sample, this clone turned up a few times. The V call is TRBV3-1 (or the pseudogene TRBV3-2), the J call TRBJ2-2, with 12 bases lining up with TRBD2. The CDR3 runs to 16 residues. The trim removed 4 bases at V and 7 bases at J, leaving 7 bases unmatched. From germline, CDR1 is LGHDT and CDR2 YNNKEL (reference sequence). The CDR3 DNA reads as TGTGCCAGCAGCCTCCGACTAGCGGGGGTACTCGGGGAGCTGTTTTTT. Translating it yields CASSLRLAGVLGELFF.

The table lists this clone with a count of one. J is TRBJ1-6 and V is TRBV14, with D tentatively TRBD1 (6 bases). Per the germline V gene, CDR1 is SGHDN and CDR2 is FVKESK. The ends were cut back, 4 bases at V and 2 bases at J, with 15 bases in the middle. This CDR3 contains 17 residues. In DNA form, the CDR3 reads TGTGCCAGCAGCCTACAGGGCCCCCTGGCCTATAATTCACCCCTCCACTTT. This sequence encodes CASSLQGPLAYNSPLHF. Variable domain in full (rest from reference TRBV14 and TRBJ1-6): EAGVTQFPSHSVIEKGQTVTLRCDPISGHDNLYWYRRVMGKEIKFLLHFVKESKQDESGMPNNRFLAERTGGTYSTLKVQPAELEDSGVYFCASSLQGPLAYNSPLHFGNGTRLTVT.

The chain carries TRBV4-1 and TRBJ1-5; D call uncertain. The CDR3 is made up of 14 amino acids. Germline loops: CDR1 MGHRA, CDR2 YSYEKL. Trimming took off 0 bases at V and 3 bases at J, with 6 bases between the two ends. The CDR3 protein is CASSQDQNNQPQHF. The CDR3 region has the DNA TGCGCCAGCAGCCAAGACCAGAACAATCAGCCCCAGCATTTT.

V gene TRBV19 combines with J gene TRBJ1-1, with a tentative D call TRBD1 (6 bases). This CDR3 is 13 amino acids long. Looked up from germline, CDR1 is LNHDA and CDR2 is SQIVND (reference sequence). Trimming took off 6 bases at V and 1 base at J, with 9 bases between the two ends. The DNA of the CDR3 is TGTGCCAGTAGACCACAGGGGAACACTGAAGCTTTCTTT. Its translation: CASRPQGNTEAFF.

The gene calls are TRBV3-1 (or the pseudogene TRBV3-2) and TRBJ1-4, with D perhaps matching TRBD1 (5 bases). Trimming shortened V by 6 bases and J by 7 bases, and 15 bases separated the two germline ends. From germline, CDR1 is LGHDT and CDR2 YNNKEL (reference sequence). The length of the CDR3 is 14 residues. The CDR3 sequence is CASSAGERVEKLFF. In DNA, the CDR3 is TGTGCCAGCAGTGCGGGGGAACGGGTTGAAAAACTGTTTTTT.

The chain is built from TRBV11-2 and TRBJ2-5; weak D call: TRBD2 (7 bases). Trimming removed 7 bases from V and 4 bases from J, with 19 bases in between. The CDR3 has 15 amino acids. Germline loops: CDR1 SGHAT, CDR2 FQNNGV. CDR3 protein: CASTANAGAGETQYF. In DNA form, the CDR3 reads TGTGCCAGCACCGCAAATGCGGGGGCCGGAGAGACCCAGTACTTC.

With regard to this clone: The same CDR3 is also encoded by other DNA sequences in this sample. The V call is TRBV5-1, the J call TRBJ2-5, with no clear D. V was shortened by 0 bases and J by 4 bases, with 4 bases between the two germline ends. The CDR3 spans 12 residues. The germline gives CDR1 SGHRS, CDR2 YFSETQ. CDR3 in DNA: TGCGCCAGCAGCTTGGCGGGAGAGACCCAGTACTTC. This sequence encodes CASSLAGETQYF.

This clone was seen only a few times. The rearrangement uses TRBV7-8 and TRBJ2-2; 7 bases are shared with TRBD2. Trimming removed 5 bases from V and 4 bases from J; junction bases left unmatched: 13. There are 17 residues in the CDR3. From germline, CDR1 is SGHVS and CDR2 FQNEAQ. DNA for the CDR3: TGTGCCAGCAGCCCCCGGGGAGGGGCCGGGGGCACCGGGGAGCTGTTTTTT. The encoded protein is CASSPRGGAGGTGELFF.

This clone appeared once. The rearrangement joins TRBV4-1 to TRBJ2-5; TRBD1 aligns across 10 bases. The CDR3 runs to 17 residues. Germline trimming cut 1 base from V and 5 bases from J; bases unmatched to any gene: 10. In germline, CDR1 is MGHRA, CDR2 YSYEKL. DNA for the CDR3: TGCGCCAGCAGCCAAGGGCAAGTAGGGACAGGGGAGGAGACCCAGTACTTC. Protein: CASSQGQVGTGEETQYF.

V is TRBV12-3 or TRBV12-4 and J is TRBJ2-7; 7 bases align to TRBD1. Trimming cost V 10 bases and J 3 bases; bases outside gene matches: 9. There are 13 residues in the CDR3. The CDR3, as DNA: TGTGCCACCGATGACAGGGAAGTCTACGAGCAGTACTTC. Amino acid sequence: CATDDREVYEQYF.

The rearrangement joins TRBV2 to TRBJ2-7, with D perhaps TRBD2 (5 bases). Trimming shortened V by 3 bases and J by 2 bases, and 20 bases separated the two germline ends. Germline values: CDR1 SNHLY, CDR2 FYNNEI. The CDR3 consists of 17 residues. Here the CDR3 reads CASSEVGMVTTAYEQYF. The CDR3 bases are TGTGCCAGCAGTGAGGTAGGGATGGTGACTACGGCCTACGAGCAGTACTTC.

The chain combines TRBV5-6 with TRBJ1-3; TRBD1 aligns across 7 bases. Per the germline V gene, CDR1 is SGHDT and CDR2 is YYEEEE. Trimming cost V 3 bases and J 7 bases; bases outside gene matches: 4. CDR3 size: 13 residues. CDR3 coding DNA: TGTGCCAGCAGCTGGGGGACAGAGAACACCATATATTTT. Protein sequence: CASSWGTENTIYF.

The chain uses TRBV3-1 (or the pseudogene TRBV3-2) and TRBJ1-2; 8 bases line up with TRBD1. The CDR3 has 15 residues. Trimming removed 0 bases from V and 9 bases from J; junction bases left unmatched: 9. Germline V CDR1 and CDR2: LGHDT, YNNKEL (reference sequence). CDR3 residues: CASSQELVTGGRYTF. CDR3 nucleotides: TGTGCCAGCAGCCAAGAGTTGGTCACAGGGGGTCGCTACACCTTC.

The chain combines TRBV5-1 with TRBJ2-3, with TRBD2 identical over 7 bases. The CDR3 is made up of 16 amino acids. Germline CDR1 reads SGHRS; CDR2 reads YFSETQ. The V and J ends lost 4 bases and 2 bases, in that order; junction bases with no gene match: 10. The CDR3 loop is CASSQPSGASTDTQYF. The DNA for the CDR3 is TGCGCCAGCAGCCAACCTAGCGGAGCCTCCACAGATACGCAGTATTTT.

This chain uses TRBV5-6 with TRBJ2-2, with D possibly matching TRBD2 (5 bases). The CDR3 extends over 14 amino acids. With 6 bases removed from V and 0 bases from J, the gap between germline ends came to 9 bases. CDR1 is SGHDT and CDR2 is YYEEEE in the germline V gene. The CDR3 sequence is CASTGVANTGELFF. The CDR3, as DNA: TGTGCCAGCACCGGGGTGGCGAACACCGGGGAGCTGTTTTTT.

The gene calls are TRBV3-1 (or the pseudogene TRBV3-2) and TRBJ2-5, with D perhaps TRBD1 (6 bases). Germline lookup yields CDR1 LGHDT and CDR2 YNNKEL (reference sequence). The CDR3 is 15 residues long. Trimming removed 3 bases at V and 4 bases at J, with 15 bases between. Written as DNA, the CDR3 is TGTGCCAGCAGCCACTGGGGGCCGGATCGAGAGACCCAGTACTTC. This gives the protein CASSHWGPDRETQYF.

The J gene is TRBJ2-3, the V gene TRBV3-1 (or the pseudogene TRBV3-2), with TRBD2 matching over 14 bases. Germline assignment: CDR1 LGHDT and CDR2 YNNKEL (reference sequence). This CDR3 has 19 amino acids. J was trimmed by 2 bases and V by 0 bases; bases with no gene match: 7. The CDR3 nucleotides read TGTGCCAGCAGCCAAGATCGGACTAGCGGGGGGCATTTCACAGATACGCAGTATTTT. Its translation is CASSQDRTSGGHFTDTQYF.

The chain has TRBV15 and TRBJ2-1; the D gene is possibly TRBD2 (5 bases). The ends were cut back, 0 bases at V and 9 bases at J, with 9 bases in the middle. Germline V lookup: CDR1 LNHNV, CDR2 YYDKDF (reference sequence). The CDR3 loop spans 13 amino acids. As DNA, the CDR3 is TGTGCCACCAGCAGAGATCGGGCGGGTGAGCAGTTCTTC. The encoded protein is CATSRDRAGEQFF.

The genes are TRBV12-5 and TRBJ2-5, with 8 bases lining up with TRBD2. V trimming: 7 bases; J trimming: 6 bases; junction bases outside the gene matches: 22. In germline, CDR1 is LGHNT, CDR2 FRNRAP. The CDR3 sequence is 18 residues long. The CDR3 nucleotides are TGTGCTAGTGCTCTGGGGGCGGGAGCGGGGGAGCTTATAAAGACCCAGTACTTC. Residues: CASALGAGAGELIKTQYF.

This clone was seen a single time. The chain carries TRBV4-1 and TRBJ1-5; D is perhaps TRBD1 (5 bases). This CDR3 spans 18 amino acids. Per germline, CDR1 MGHRA and CDR2 YSYEKL. Trimming stripped 3 bases from V and 0 bases from J, with 18 bases between. CDR3 DNA sequence: TGCGCCAGCAGCCATGTAGATATGGGGCACCTTAGCAATCAGCCCCAGCATTTT. This gives the protein CASSHVDMGHLSNQPQHF.

The J gene is TRBJ2-7, the V gene TRBV7-2, with a weak D call TRBD2 (5 bases). V was shortened by 5 bases and J by 6 bases, with 11 bases between the two germline ends. CDR1 is SGHTA, CDR2 FQGNSA, per germline. The CDR3 consists of 12 residues. The CDR3 DNA reads as TGTGCCAGCAGCCCGAGGGTTGGCGAGCAGTACTTC. Its protein is CASSPRVGEQYF.

This chain links TRBV7-9 with TRBJ2-1; TRBD2 matches at 10 bases. Per the germline V gene, CDR1 is SEHNR and CDR2 is FQNEAQ (reference sequence). V gave up 2 bases and J gave up 8 bases; unmatched junction bases: 12. The CDR3 has 17 amino acids. CDR3 sequence reads: CASSLSQRGGPGYEQFF. Here the CDR3 DNA reads TGTGCCAGCAGCTTATCTCAGCGGGGGGGCCCGGGGTATGAGCAGTTCTTC.

The CDR3 nucleotides read TGTGCCACCACCGGAACCAGCGGGGGCTGGGAGACCCAGTACTTC. Translated, it gives CATTGTSGGWETQYF. The J gene is TRBJ2-5, the V gene TRBV19; TRBD2 aligns across 8 bases. Per germline, CDR1 LNHDA and CDR2 SQIVND (reference sequence). The CDR3 contains 15 residues. Germline trimming cut 10 bases from V and 5 bases from J; bases unmatched to any gene: 15.

In its sample, this clone was seen once. The rearrangement joins TRBV9 to TRBJ2-3; TRBD2 might be the D (5 bases). This CDR3 contains 17 residues. CDR1 and CDR2 from the germline V gene are SGDLS and YYNGEE. V lost 0 bases, J lost 2 bases, and 16 bases lay in between. The CDR3 loop is CASSVVAAAGLTDTQYF. The CDR3 nucleotides read TGTGCCAGCAGCGTAGTGGCGGCGGCAGGACTCACAGATACGCAGTATTTT.

The chain joins TRBV12-3 or TRBV12-4 to TRBJ1-5; D is unresolved. V was cut by 6 bases and J by 6 bases, with 12 bases left in between. The CDR3 spans 13 residues. CDR3 sequence (DNA): TGTGCCAGCAGGGTGAGTCTAAGTCAGCCCCAGCATTTT. It codes for CASRVSLSQPQHF.

The gene calls are TRBV28 and TRBJ2-1, with 12 nucleotides matching TRBD2. Germline V gene data show CDR1 as MDHEN and CDR2 as SYDVKM. The CDR3 extends over 16 amino acids. The ends lost 5 bases at V and 8 bases at J; junction bases unmatched: 10. CDR3 DNA sequence: TGTGCCAGCAGTGGGACGGGACTAGCGGGCTGGGATGAGCAGTTCTTC. The encoded protein is CASSGTGLAGWDEQFF.

This clone was seen only once. The chain joins TRBV5-1 to TRBJ2-3, with D perhaps matching TRBD1 (6 bases). CDR3 length: 15 amino acids. Trimming cost V 4 bases and J 2 bases, with 14 bases left between them. Germline CDR1 reads SGHRS; CDR2 reads YFSETQ. The CDR3 DNA sequence: TGCGCCAGCAGCCTCGGACAGACTACCACAGATACGCAGTATTTT. It translates to CASSLGQTTTDTQYF.

This chain connects TRBV6-6 to TRBJ1-4; TRBD1 aligns across 8 bases. V was clipped by 2 bases and J by 11 bases; unmatched bases: 13. This CDR3 has 16 residues. The germline V gene has CDR1 MNHNY and CDR2 SVGAGI (reference sequence). In nucleotides, the CDR3 is TGTGCCAGCAGTTACCCGGGGAGGACAGGGCTTTCGAAACTGTTTTTT. This sequence encodes CASSYPGRTGLSKLFF.